This TCR beta chain was identified during a study of blood T cell repertoires in COVID-19 (dated by TCRdb to 2020 to 2022). Context from the whole study: Samples from collaborators originated in the United States, Italy and Spain and spanned both the acute and convalescent phases of COVID-19. The prospective study material was composed of cDNA or gDNA derived from T cells, B-cell-depleted T cells, or PBMCs. The dataset comprised deeply sampled blood TCRbeta repertoires from subjects exposed to, actively infected with, or recovered from COVID-19. The repertoires were made available in a free public database intended to serve as a resource for research on the immune response to SARS-CoV-2. Samples came from the ongoing ImmuneRACE study (first 160 participants) plus 1,254 subjects from 6 global collaborators. A de-identified subject ID, COVID-19 status, age in years and sex were almost always included in the sample metadata. Where available, HLA class I and class II types were obtained from metadata supplied by the sample provider rather than from assay-based typing.

This clone was observed a few times. What antigen it recognizes has not been identified. Base quality data are lacking; no much larger clone is found one base away. V drops 2 bases and J drops 2 bases, leaving 16 bases in between. Per the germline V gene, SGHTA is the CDR1 and FQGNSA is the CDR2. The CDR3 covers 16 residues, taking in both the cysteine and the phenylalanine. The sequence is cut down to CDR3 DNA, 48 bases in frame from base 1. TCRbeta CDR3 regions were amplified from genomic DNA by means of the immunoSEQ Assay, a bias-controlled multiplex PCR. Per the original workflow: The number of nucleated cells in each sample was estimated by amplification of reference gene primers within the assay. Sequence reads were collapsed and filtered to measure the absolute abundance of every unique TCRbeta CDR3 rearrangement. Productive Simpson clonality was computed per sample as the square root of Simpson's diversity index over productive rearrangements. What TCRdb holds here is the immuneACCESS table cut down to in-frame rearrangements. Part of the clones is not present; checked against another copy, under half of the missing clones reflect an unresolved V gene, and the others are unexplained. V, J and clone size derive from that table, while D and trimming were established from the DNA sequence. The sample has roughly 180,000 clones on record, roughly 76% of them singletons. 11% of the sample lies in the top ten.

What the work shows at the level of the full study, not this receptor alone: The amount of clinical and demographic metadata varied by source and participant and was provided uncurated.

One collaborating source in Seattle enrolled patients during active infection and followed them longitudinally through the course of disease. The collaborating institutions used their own protocols to collect whole blood in K2EDTA tubes. Collaborator samples were shipped for TCRbeta analysis as frozen whole blood, isolated PBMCs, or DNA extracted from either sample type. The clonotype originates from a woman between 40 and 50 years old with COVID-19, enrolled during active disease. Sequencing was done on a sample of peripheral blood. The chain employs TRBV7-2 and TRBJ2-7, with TRBD2 as a weak D call on 6 bases. The sequenced DNA is TGTGCCAGCAGCTTAATAACTTCGCGACTAGCCTACGAGCAGTACTTC. It encodes CASSLITSRLAYEQYF. Extended through the reference TRBV7-2 and TRBJ2-7 proteins, this CDR3 yields the full variable domain: GAGVSQSPSNKVTEKGKDVELRCDPISGHTALYWYRQSLGQGLEFLIYFQGNSAPDKSGLPSDRFSAERTGGSVSTLTIQRTQQEDSAVYLCASSLITSRLAYEQYFGPGTRLTVT.